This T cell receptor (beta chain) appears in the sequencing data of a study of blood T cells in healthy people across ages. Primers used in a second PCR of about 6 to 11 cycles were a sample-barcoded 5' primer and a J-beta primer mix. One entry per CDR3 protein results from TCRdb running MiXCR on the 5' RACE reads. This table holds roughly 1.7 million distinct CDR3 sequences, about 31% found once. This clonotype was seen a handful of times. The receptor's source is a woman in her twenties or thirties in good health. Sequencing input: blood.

The CDR3 bases are TGTGCCAGCAGCTACGACAGGGTAGGGCATACGCAGTATTTT. It is translated as CASSYDRVGHTQYF. This chain connects TRBV12-3 or TRBV12-4 to TRBJ2-3; the match to TRBD1 covers 7 bases. V lost 6 bases, J lost 7 bases, and 10 bases stayed unmatched. The CDR3 consists of 14 residues.